The following is a T cell receptor beta chain sequence with its context. The record originates from a study of blood T cell repertoires in COVID-19. The CDR3 length is 14 residues. Germline V gene sequence: CDR1 LNHDA, CDR2 SQIVND (reference sequence). After removal of 9 bases from V and 8 bases from J, the junction contained 8 bases not matched to a gene. Study processing details: Amplification of reference gene primers provided the estimated nucleated cell counts. Profiling relied on immunoSEQ multiplex PCR, and the TCRdb table lists in-frame clones only, not all of them. V and J calls and clone size are as listed in that table; D and trimming were resolved from the DNA. The repertoire includes roughly 180,000 clones, around 80% of them detected once, and around 7% sits in the top ten.

This sequence originates from a woman aged 40 to 49 with COVID-19, enrolled during active disease. This rearrangement joins TRBV19 to TRBJ1-6; 9 positions match TRBD1. Sample: peripheral blood. CDR3 in amino acids: CASRPGTGHSPLHF. CDR3 DNA: TGTGCCAGCCGACCCGGGACAGGGCATTCACCCCTCCACTTT.